Each of the 30 T cell receptor beta chains below was sequenced from the same sample in a study of early T cells in non-severe SARS-CoV-2 infection. One entry per CDR3 protein results from TCRdb running MiXCR on the 5' RACE reads. The sample yields tens of thousands of distinct CDR3 sequences, about 10% seen once. The sequenced material came from whole blood. These receptors came from an adult who was a healthcare worker with PCR-confirmed SARS-CoV-2 infection or an uninfected control (not recorded which).

This clonotype was counted a few times. J is TRBJ1-5 and V is TRBV7-2; the D is unclear. Per the germline V gene, CDR1 is SGHTA and CDR2 is FQGNSA. Deletions cut 3 bases from V and 0 bases from J, with 3 bases between. This CDR3 is built from 13 residues. This chain's CDR3 is CASSFYSNQPQHF. CDR3 in DNA: TGTGCCAGCAGCTTCTATAGCAATCAGCCCCAGCATTTT.

This clonotype was seen repeatedly, ten times or more. The chain joins TRBV2 to TRBJ1-1, with 11 bases aligning to TRBD1. The CDR3 length is 14 residues. The J segment lost 3 bases and the V segment lost 4 bases, leaving 1 base of the junction unmatched. Germline loops: CDR1 SNHLY, CDR2 FYNNEI. The CDR3 protein is CASSGGQGDTEAFF. In DNA form, the CDR3 reads TGTGCCAGCAGTGGGGGACAGGGGGACACTGAAGCTTTCTTT. The full variable domain, in which reference TRBV2 and TRBJ1-1 provide the parts outside the CDR3, is EPEVTQTPSHQVTQMGQEVILRCVPISNHLYFYWYRQILGQKVEFLVSFYNNEISEKSEIFDDQFSVERPDGSNFTLKIRSTKLEDSAMYFCASSGGQGDTEAFFGQGTRLTVV.

The gene calls are TRBV29-1 and TRBJ1-2; D is uncertain. Germline V gene lookup returns CDR1 SQVTM and CDR2 ANQGSEA. Trimming took 1 base from V and 8 from J, leaving 11 bases between them. The CDR3 is 12 amino acids. CDR3 protein: CSVEGTSSGYTF. The CDR3, as DNA: TGCAGCGTTGAAGGGACTTCGAGCGGCTACACCTTC.

The rearrangement uses TRBV2 and TRBJ2-1; D is perhaps TRBD2 (5 bases). Germline assignment: CDR1 SNHLY and CDR2 FYNNEI. The CDR3 sequence is 14 residues long. V was cut by 8 bases and J by 9 bases, with 20 bases left in between. The DNA for the CDR3 is TGTGCCAGCTCCAGAGACAAGGTGGGGAGTGAGCAGTTCTTC. It specifies CASSRDKVGSEQFF.

This clonotype came up many times. This CDR3 reads CASSPGQGGTYNEQFF. In nucleotides, the CDR3 is TGCGCCAGCAGCCCTGGACAGGGAGGCACCTACAATGAGCAGTTCTTC. This chain links TRBV4-1 with TRBJ2-1; 8 positions match TRBD1. The CDR3 is made up of 16 amino acids. Germline trimming cut 4 bases from V and 2 bases from J; bases unmatched to any gene: 7. Germline lookup yields CDR1 MGHRA and CDR2 YSYEKL.

This clonotype has only a few counts. The rearrangement links TRBV7-2 to TRBJ2-7, with D perhaps TRBD2 (5 bases). The CDR3 contains 14 residues. Germline V CDR1 and CDR2: SGHTA, FQGNSA. V was shortened by 2 bases and J by 2 bases, with 10 bases between the two germline ends. The CDR3 DNA is TGTGCCAGCAGCTTAAGAGTGGGAGCCTACGAGCAGTACTTC. This sequence encodes CASSLRVGAYEQYF.

The V and J genes are TRBV9 and TRBJ1-2, with a possible D match to TRBD1 (5 bases). Germline lookup yields CDR1 SGDLS and CDR2 YYNGEE. V was shortened by 4 bases and J by 4 bases, with 14 bases between the two germline ends. The CDR3 is 14 residues long. The CDR3 loop reads CASSTPAGGYGYTF. CDR3 coding DNA: TGTGCCAGCAGCACACCGGCGGGGGGCTATGGCTACACCTTC.

In its sample, this clonotype was seen a few times. The genes are TRBV6-4 and TRBJ2-7, with D tentatively TRBD2 (6 bases). The germline CDR1 and CDR2 sequences are MRHNA and SNTAGT. With 5 bases removed from V and 6 bases from J, the gap between germline ends came to 11 bases. The CDR3 has 12 amino acids. The CDR3 DNA is TGTGCCAGCAGTCCCGGGACTTTCGAGCAGTACTTC. Translating it yields CASSPGTFEQYF.

This clonotype was seen many times. This sequence joins TRBV5-1 and TRBJ1-1, with D perhaps TRBD1 (6 bases). CDR3 size: 14 residues. The germline V and J ends were trimmed by 4 bases and 4 bases, with 14 bases remaining between them. Germline values: CDR1 SGHRS, CDR2 YFSETQ. CDR3 DNA: TGCGCCAGCAGCCCGCAAGGGGGAGGCACTGAAGCTTTCTTT. Translated, it gives CASSPQGGGTEAFF.

This clonotype was seen repeatedly, ten times or more. The chain joins TRBV27 to TRBJ2-7, with 11 bases aligning to TRBD1. The CDR3 has 14 amino acids. Trimming at V came to 6 bases and at J to 6 bases, leaving 7 bases not matched to a gene. The germline CDR1 and CDR2 sequences are MNHEY and SMNVEV (reference sequence). The chain's CDR3 is CASRHTGTGGEQYF. CDR3 nucleotides: TGTGCCAGCAGACATACCGGGACAGGGGGCGAGCAGTACTTC.

The chain is built from TRBV6-1 and TRBJ2-3; D possibly corresponds to TRBD2 (6 bases). V dropped 2 bases and J dropped 2 bases, with 14 bases sitting between them. The CDR3 contains 16 residues. Germline values: CDR1 MNHNS, CDR2 SASEGT. The CDR3 DNA reads TGTGCCAGCAGTGAACCCACTAGCCCTAACACAGATACGCAGTATTTT. Amino acid sequence: CASSEPTSPNTDTQYF.

This clonotype was counted many times. This chain connects TRBV29-1 to TRBJ2-5; D is possibly TRBD2 (6 bases). Germline CDR1 and CDR2: SQVTM and ANQGSEA. This CDR3 region has 12 residues. Trimming cost V 4 bases and J 4 bases, with 10 bases left between them. The chain's CDR3 is CSVVVGGETQYF. The CDR3 DNA reads TGCAGCGTTGTGGTGGGGGGAGAGACCCAGTACTTC.

The chain links TRBV12-3 or TRBV12-4 to TRBJ2-7; 8 positions agree with TRBD1. The CDR3 totals 15 residues. The ends lost 3 bases at V and 5 bases at J; junction bases unmatched: 9. The CDR3 DNA follows: TGTGCCAGCAGTTTTCCCCAGGGGGCGACAAACGAGCAGTACTTC. It encodes CASSFPQGATNEQYF.

In its sample, this clonotype was seen many times. The chain recombines TRBV7-2 with TRBJ2-5, with 12 bases lining up with TRBD2. The junction had 6 bases not matched to a gene; V was cut back by 5 bases and J by 2 bases. The CDR3 is 16 amino acids. Germline V CDR1 and CDR2: SGHTA, FQGNSA. The CDR3 loop is CASSLMTSGGQETQYF. DNA for the CDR3: TGTGCCAGCAGCCTGATGACTAGCGGGGGACAAGAGACCCAGTACTTC.

The genes are TRBV14 and TRBJ2-7; D gene uncertain. This CDR3 comprises 14 residues. Trimming took 0 bases from V and 1 from J, leaving 7 bases between them. CDR1 and CDR2 from the germline V gene are SGHDN and FVKESK. The CDR3 region has the DNA TGTGCCAGCAGCCAAGATTATGTATCCTACGAGCAGTACTTC. Protein sequence: CASSQDYVSYEQYF.

This clonotype was detected only a few times. The J gene is TRBJ1-2, the V gene TRBV3-1, with TRBD1 as a possible D gene (6 bases). The V gene lost 0 bases and the J gene lost 8 bases, with 16 bases spanning the gap. The CDR3 extends over 15 amino acids. CDR1 and CDR2 (germline): LGHDT, YNNKEL (reference sequence). The CDR3 nucleotides read TGTGCCAGCAGCCAAGAAACCCCAGGGGCAAGCGGCTACACCTTC. This sequence encodes CASSQETPGASGYTF. Drawing the rest from reference TRBV3-1 and TRBJ1-2, the complete variable domain is DTAVSQTPKYLVTQMGNDKSIKCEQNLGHDTMYWYKQDSKKFLKIMFSYNNKELIINETVPNRFSPKSPDKAHLNLHINSLELGDSAVYFCASSQETPGASGYTFGSGTRLTVV.

This clonotype was detected a few times. The gene calls are TRBV6-1 and TRBJ2-5, with 10 bases matching TRBD1. The CDR3 spans 15 residues. Germline lookup yields CDR1 MNHNS and CDR2 SASEGT. The V gene end was trimmed by 10 bases and the J gene end by 5 bases; junction bases not matched to a gene: 13. This CDR3 is CAIHPDRGRLETQYF. The CDR3 coding sequence is TGTGCCATCCATCCTGACAGGGGGCGACTTGAGACCCAGTACTTC.

This clonotype has a handful of counts. CDR3 coding DNA: TGCAGCGTCGACACTAGCGGTCCCTCCTACGAGCAGTACTTC. Translating gives CSVDTSGPSYEQYF. This chain connects TRBV29-1 to TRBJ2-7; 8 positions agree with TRBD2. The CDR3 consists of 14 residues. J lost 0 bases, V lost 6 bases, and 7 bases had no gene match. Germline assignment: CDR1 SQVTM and CDR2 ANQGSEA.

The V gene is TRBV18, the J gene TRBJ1-1, with D hard to call. Trimming left V 8 bases short and J 0 bases short, with 13 bases between. Germline lookup yields CDR1 KGHSH and CDR2 LQKENI. The CDR3 is 14 residues long. CDR3 in amino acids: CASAEDNLNTEAFF. The CDR3 DNA reads TGTGCCAGCGCCGAGGATAATCTGAACACTGAAGCTTTCTTT.

The V call is TRBV7-9, the J call TRBJ2-1; no reliable D call. CDR3 length: 12 residues. Germline values: CDR1 SEHNR, CDR2 FQNEAQ (reference sequence). With 6 bases removed from V and 3 bases from J, the gap between germline ends came to 6 bases. CDR3 residues: CASREVYNEQFF. The CDR3, as DNA: TGTGCCAGCAGGGAAGTCTACAATGAGCAGTTCTTC.

This clonotype was seen only once. This chain links TRBV30 with TRBJ2-4, with 8 nucleotides matching TRBD1. Losses at the gene ends were 2 bases for V and 2 bases for J; bases not matched to a gene: 2. This CDR3 has 14 amino acids. Germline assignment: CDR1 GTSNPN and CDR2 SVGIG (reference sequence). The CDR3: CAWSRQGTKNIQYF. CDR3 nucleotides: TGTGCCTGGAGTCGACAGGGGACCAAAAACATTCAGTACTTC.

In this sample, this clonotype turned up a few times. The V and J genes are TRBV7-2 and TRBJ2-7, with D uncertain. Trimming removed 1 base from V and 1 base from J, with 8 bases in between. There are 14 residues in the CDR3. Germline loops: CDR1 SGHTA, CDR2 FQGNSA. The CDR3 coding sequence is TGTGCCAGCAGCTTAGTTCCAGTTTCCTACGAGCAGTACTTC. It yields the protein CASSLVPVSYEQYF.

The chain has TRBV5-1 and TRBJ2-1; TRBD2 aligns across 8 bases. The length of the CDR3 is 17 residues. With 3 bases clipped from V and 8 bases from J, the junction kept 16 bases outside the gene matches. From germline, CDR1 is SGHRS and CDR2 YFSETQ. The CDR3 protein is CASSSIAGFSGVDEQFF. The CDR3 nucleotides are TGCGCCAGCAGCTCCATCGCAGGGTTTAGCGGGGTAGATGAGCAGTTCTTC.

The chain's CDR3 is CASSPGGGVDTQYF. DNA for the CDR3: TGTGCCAGCTCCCCCGGCGGGGGAGTAGATACGCAGTATTTT. The genes are TRBV18 and TRBJ2-3, with 7 positions matching TRBD2. V lost 6 bases and J lost 5; bases outside the gene matches: 8. Germline assignment: CDR1 KGHSH and CDR2 LQKENI. This CDR3 has 14 residues.

This clonotype was detected many times. The CDR3 nucleotides are TGTGCCAGCAGTTTTGGACAGTACAATGAGCAGTTCTTC. Protein sequence: CASSFGQYNEQFF. The gene calls are TRBV7-9 and TRBJ2-1, with D possibly matching TRBD1 (6 bases). Germline lookup yields CDR1 SEHNR and CDR2 FQNEAQ (reference sequence). This CDR3 is built from 13 residues. V was trimmed by 6 bases and J by 4 bases, leaving 10 bases between them.

The CDR3 DNA follows: TGTGCCAGCAGCCGGACTAGCGGCTACGAGCAGTACTTC. Translated: CASSRTSGYEQYF. This chain links TRBV7-2 with TRBJ2-7, with 10 bases identical to TRBD2. V gave up 5 bases and J gave up 3 bases; unmatched junction bases: 1. This CDR3 spans 13 amino acids. Germline CDR1 and CDR2: SGHTA and FQGNSA.

This clonotype turned up a few times. The CDR3 loop reads CSSAVWDTQYF. The DNA for the CDR3 is TGCAGCTCCGCCGTTTGGGATACGCAGTATTTT. The chain uses TRBV29-1 and TRBJ2-3; D uncertain. Germline V gives CDR1 SQVTM, CDR2 ANQGSEA. With 8 bases removed from V and 6 bases from J, the gap between germline ends came to 12 bases. The CDR3 length is 11 residues.

Ten or more counts support this clonotype. The chain carries TRBV5-1 and TRBJ1-1; D uncertain. Germline CDR1 is SGHRS and CDR2 is YFSETQ. CDR3 length: 13 amino acids. The V gene lost 2 bases and the J gene lost 1 base, with 6 bases spanning the gap. The CDR3: CASSLEPNTEAFF. The CDR3 bases are TGCGCCAGCAGCTTAGAGCCGAACACTGAAGCTTTCTTT.

There are many counts of this clonotype. The V gene is TRBV6-5, the J gene TRBJ1-3; the D is unclear. Germline CDR1 and CDR2: MNHEY and SVGAGI. This CDR3 contains 15 residues. V was pared by 0 bases and J by 0 bases, with 6 bases between. As DNA, the CDR3 is TGTGCCAGCAGTTACTCTGGAGCCTCTGGAAACACCATATATTTT. Protein product: CASSYSGASGNTIYF.

This clonotype was found a few times. The chain links TRBV10-2 to TRBJ2-3; D is unclear. In germline, CDR1 is WSHSY, CDR2 SAAADI. Trimming cost V 4 bases and J 2 bases, with 7 bases left between them. The CDR3 runs to 13 residues. DNA for the CDR3: TGCGCCAGCAGTGCGCGACACACAGATACGCAGTATTTT. It yields the protein CASSARHTDTQYF.